The 18 T cell receptor beta chains reported below all come from one sample, sequenced in a study of T cells expressing NK-cell markers. After re-calling the 5' RACE reads, TCRdb lists one entry per CDR3 protein, DNA absent. The table lists about 260,000 distinct CDR3 sequences. Sequenced sample: blood T cells: a sorted CD56 or NKG2C T cell subset, CD4+ or CD8+ T cells, or bulk PBMC T cells (not recorded which). These receptors all stem from a woman between 18 and 70 years old in good health.

The chain combines TRBV28 with TRBJ1-2. The germline V gene has CDR1 MDHEN and CDR2 SYDVKM. The CDR3 sequence is 14 residues long. The CDR3 sequence is CASSSPVGNYGYTF.

The genes are TRBV19 and TRBJ2-3; there is no DNA to check the TCRdb D call of TRBD1. Germline values: CDR1 LNHDA, CDR2 SQIVND (reference sequence). CDR3 size: 14 residues. The CDR3 loop reads CASSTSGATDTQYF. Using reference TRBV19 and TRBJ2-3 for the parts outside the CDR3, the full variable domain is DGGITQSPKYLFRKEGQNVTLSCEQNLNHDAMYWYRQDPGQGLRLIYYSQIVNDFQKGDIAEGYSVSREKKESFPLTVTSAQKNPTAFYLCASSTSGATDTQYFGPGTRLTVL.

V and J are TRBV7-2 and TRBJ2-3. The germline CDR1 and CDR2 sequences are SGHTA and FQGNSA. This CDR3 has 13 residues. CDR3 sequence reads: CASSLGWTDTQYF.

J is TRBJ2-1 and V is TRBV7-2; lacking DNA, the TRBD2 call made by TCRdb goes unchecked. CDR1 is SGHTA, CDR2 FQGNSA, per germline. The CDR3 loop spans 11 amino acids. CDR3 sequence: CASSLVAVQFF.

The chain carries TRBV29-1 and TRBJ1-1. The CDR3 is 11 residues long. CDR1 SQVTM and CDR2 ANQGSEA come from the germline V gene. CDR3 loop: CSVGMGTEAFF.

The V gene is TRBV3-1, the J gene TRBJ1-5; the TCRdb D gene call, TRBD1, has no DNA to confirm it. CDR1 and CDR2 (germline): LGHDT, YNNKEL (reference sequence). This CDR3 comprises 16 residues. The CDR3 reads CASSQGGQGYGQPQHF.

The chain joins TRBV15 to TRBJ1-1; TCRdb picks TRBD1, but there is no DNA to check that call. The V gene's germline CDR1 is LNHNV and CDR2 YYDKDF (reference sequence). The CDR3 contains 14 residues. The CDR3 loop reads CATSQRRENTEAFF. Using reference TRBV15 and TRBJ1-1 for the parts outside the CDR3, the full variable domain is DAMVIQNPRYQVTQFGKPVTLSCSQTLNHNVMYWYQQKSSQAPKLLFHYYDKDFNNEADTPDNFQSRRPNTSFCFLDIRSPGLGDTAMYLCATSQRRENTEAFFGQGTRLTVV.

The V gene is TRBV27, the J gene TRBJ1-1; as DNA is missing, the TRBD1 call by TCRdb cannot be tested. There are 16 residues in the CDR3. Germline V gene data show CDR1 as MNHEY and CDR2 as SMNVEV (reference sequence). The CDR3 region is CASSLNPTGRNHEAFF.

This sequence joins TRBV3-1 and TRBJ2-7; the TCRdb call, TRBD2, lacks DNA for checking. The germline V gene encodes CDR1 LGHDT and CDR2 YNNKEL (reference sequence). CDR3 size: 13 residues. The CDR3 reads CASSERGPYEQYF.

The gene calls are TRBV20-1 and TRBJ2-1; as DNA is missing, the TRBD2 call by TCRdb cannot be tested. The CDR3 runs 12 residues. The germline V gene has CDR1 DFQATT and CDR2 SNEGSKA (reference sequence). The chain's CDR3 is CSGVSGRREQFF.

The chain links TRBV6-5 to TRBJ2-5. Germline lookup yields CDR1 MNHEY and CDR2 SVGAGI. CDR3 length equals 15 residues. The CDR3 reads CASSYSIDGEETQYF.

The chain uses TRBV5-1 and TRBJ1-2; TCRdb picks TRBD1, but there is no DNA to check that call. CDR3 length equals 13 residues. The V gene's germline CDR1 is SGHRS and CDR2 YFSETQ. The chain's CDR3 is CANMQGAPYGYTF.

The CDR3 region is CASSMGQGSVEQYF. The V gene is TRBV19, the J gene TRBJ2-7; absent DNA, TCRdb's TRBD1 call cannot be checked. The length of the CDR3 is 14 residues. Per the germline V gene, CDR1 is LNHDA and CDR2 is SQIVND (reference sequence).

V usage is TRBV20-1 and J usage is TRBJ2-5; TCRdb's D call of TRBD2 is untestable without DNA. Per the germline V gene, CDR1 is DFQATT and CDR2 is SNEGSKA (reference sequence). The CDR3 loop spans 13 amino acids. CDR3 amino acids: CSASGAPQETQYF.

This chain connects TRBV4-2 to TRBJ2-3; no DNA is available, so the TRBD1 call from TCRdb remains unchecked. The germline V gene has CDR1 LGHNA and CDR2 YNFKEQ. The CDR3 spans 16 residues. CDR3 region: CASSQEPGTPSCTQYF.

This CDR3 reads CASSLRGQGANTIYF. V gene TRBV7-2 combines with J gene TRBJ1-3; TCRdb's D gene call, TRBD1, goes unchecked for lack of DNA. The CDR3 totals 15 residues. Germline values: CDR1 SGHTA, CDR2 FQGNSA.

The chain employs TRBV4-3 and TRBJ2-1; TCRdb selects TRBD2, and the lack of DNA leaves this call unchecked. CDR3 size: 18 residues. The V gene's germline CDR1 is LGHNA and CDR2 YSLEER. The CDR3 loop is CASSQDIMEVSSYNEQFF.

This chain's CDR3 is CASSPRQGSYTF. The rearrangement links TRBV12-3 or TRBV12-4 to TRBJ1-2; the D gene TCRdb calls, TRBD1, cannot be checked with no DNA. The CDR3 consists of 12 residues.